This T cell receptor (beta chain) was recovered during a study of T cell responses to AZD1222 COVID-19 vaccine. Overall study: Whether given at about 4 or about 12 weeks, second doses were pooled.

Trimming took 1 base from V and 4 from J; bases not matched to a gene: 6. This CDR3 has 15 amino acids. From germline, CDR1 is SGHDN and CDR2 FVKESK. A note on this clone: Its antigen is still unknown.

Study conclusions and caveats: No repertoire was sampled before or during the peak T cell response, only after it. Nearly half of the spike-specific TCRs reportedly recognize variant regions that carry no mutations. Donors were largely white British and mainly female; clonal diversity was possibly underestimated.

The protocol was immunoSEQ multiplex PCR, while the TCRdb copy is restricted to in-frame clones and leaves out a portion. This repertoire shows about 100,000 clones, around 87% found once; its top ten account for 15%. The V call is TRBV14, the J call TRBJ2-7, with 8 bases identical to TRBD2. Sequences were derived from peripheral blood, sampled on day 0 of AZD1222 vaccination. The receptor comes from an adult in good health. The CDR3 DNA reads as TGTGCCAGCAGCCAAGGACTAGCGCTAGTTTACGAGCAGTACTTC. Translated: CASSQGLALVYEQYF.